This T cell receptor (beta chain) came from a study of blood T cells in healthy people across ages. Looked up from germline, CDR1 is DFQATT and CDR2 is SNEGSKA (reference sequence). The CDR3 spans 14 residues. A second about 6 to 12 cycle PCR used barcoded and J-beta primers. MiXCR, applied by TCRdb to the 5' RACE reads, yields one record per CDR3 protein. The sample has about 930,000 distinct CDR3 sequences, almost 30% seen once. A further study also used this sample, focusing on T cells of mothers and their children.

This TCR came from a woman aged 40 to 50 in good health. The rearrangement uses TRBV20-1 and TRBJ2-7, with 7 nucleotides matching TRBD2. Source material: blood. Written as DNA, the CDR3 is TGCGGCACGGAAGATAGCGGGTCCTCCTACGAGCAGTACTTC. It is translated as CGTEDSGSSYEQYF.